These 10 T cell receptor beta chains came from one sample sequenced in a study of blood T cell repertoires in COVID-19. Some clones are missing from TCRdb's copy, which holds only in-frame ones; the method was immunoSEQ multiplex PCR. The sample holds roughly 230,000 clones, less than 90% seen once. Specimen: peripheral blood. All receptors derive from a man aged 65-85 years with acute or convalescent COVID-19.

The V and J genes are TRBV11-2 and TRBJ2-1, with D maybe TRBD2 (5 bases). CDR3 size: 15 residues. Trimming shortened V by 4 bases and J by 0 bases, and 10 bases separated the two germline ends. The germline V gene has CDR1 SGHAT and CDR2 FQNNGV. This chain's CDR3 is CASSSVGSSYNEQFF. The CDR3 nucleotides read TGTGCCAGCAGCTCCGTAGGGAGCTCCTACAATGAGCAGTTCTTC.

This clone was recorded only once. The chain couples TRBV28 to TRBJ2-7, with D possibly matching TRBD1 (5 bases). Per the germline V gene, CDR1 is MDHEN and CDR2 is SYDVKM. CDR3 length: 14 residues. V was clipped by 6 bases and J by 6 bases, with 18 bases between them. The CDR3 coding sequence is TGTGCCAGCAGCCCCTTATTAAGGGGCGTCGAGCAGTACTTC. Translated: CASSPLLRGVEQYF.

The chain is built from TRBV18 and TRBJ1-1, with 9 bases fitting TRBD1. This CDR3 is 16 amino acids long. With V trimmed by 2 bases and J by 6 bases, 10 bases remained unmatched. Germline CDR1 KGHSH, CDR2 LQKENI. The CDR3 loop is CASSPKTGGKLAEAFF. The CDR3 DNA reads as TGTGCCAGCTCACCAAAGACAGGGGGAAAATTGGCTGAAGCTTTCTTT. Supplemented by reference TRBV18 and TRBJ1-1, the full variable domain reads NAGVMQNPRHLVRRRGQEARLRCSPMKGHSHVYWYRQLPEEGLKFMVYLQKENIIDESGMPKERFSAEFPKEGPSILRIQQVVRGDSAAYFCASSPKTGGKLAEAFFGQGTRLTVV.

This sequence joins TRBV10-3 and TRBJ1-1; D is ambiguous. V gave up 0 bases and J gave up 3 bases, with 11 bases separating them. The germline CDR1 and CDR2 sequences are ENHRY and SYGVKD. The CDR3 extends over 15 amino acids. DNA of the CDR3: TGTGCCATCAGTGAGTCCGTACTTCGGGACACTGAAGCTTTCTTT. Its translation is CAISESVLRDTEAFF.

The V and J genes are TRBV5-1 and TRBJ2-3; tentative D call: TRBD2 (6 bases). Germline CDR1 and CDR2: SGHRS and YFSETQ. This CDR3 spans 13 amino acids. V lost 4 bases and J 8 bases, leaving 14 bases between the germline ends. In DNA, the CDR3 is TGCGCCAGCAGCCCCGGGGACTTTAGTACGCAGTATTTT. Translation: CASSPGDFSTQYF.

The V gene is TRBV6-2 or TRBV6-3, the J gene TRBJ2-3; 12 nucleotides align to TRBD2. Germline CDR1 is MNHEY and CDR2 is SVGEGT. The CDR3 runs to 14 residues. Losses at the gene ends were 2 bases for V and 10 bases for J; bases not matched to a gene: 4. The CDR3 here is CASSYTRTSGAQYF. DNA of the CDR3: TGTGCCAGCAGTTACACCCGGACTAGCGGGGCGCAGTATTTT.

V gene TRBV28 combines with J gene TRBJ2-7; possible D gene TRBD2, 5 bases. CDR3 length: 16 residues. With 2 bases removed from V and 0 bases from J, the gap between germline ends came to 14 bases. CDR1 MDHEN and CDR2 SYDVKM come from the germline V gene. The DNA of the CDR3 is TGTGCCAGCAGTTTAAGGGCGGGCTCTTTCTCCTACGAGCAGTACTTC. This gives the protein CASSLRAGSFSYEQYF. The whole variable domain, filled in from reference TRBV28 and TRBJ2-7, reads DVKVTQSSRYLVKRTGEKVFLECVQDMDHENMFWYRQDPGLGLRLIYFSYDVKMKEKGDIPEGYSVSREKKERFSLILESASTNQTSMYLCASSLRAGSFSYEQYFGPGTRLTVT.

CDR3 amino acids: CASTPLREGTRGEQFF. The DNA of the CDR3 is TGTGCCAGCACCCCCTTGCGGGAGGGGACAAGGGGAGAGCAGTTCTTC. The V call is TRBV9, the J call TRBJ2-1; 9 bases match TRBD2. V lost 6 bases and J lost 10; bases outside the gene matches: 17. In germline, CDR1 is SGDLS, CDR2 YYNGEE. This CDR3 is 16 amino acids long.

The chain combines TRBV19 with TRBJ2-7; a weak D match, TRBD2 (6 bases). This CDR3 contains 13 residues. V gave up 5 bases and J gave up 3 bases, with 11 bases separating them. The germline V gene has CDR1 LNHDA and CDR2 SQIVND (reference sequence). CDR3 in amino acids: CASSSSASYEQYF. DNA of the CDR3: TGTGCCAGTAGTTCTAGCGCGAGCTACGAGCAGTACTTC.

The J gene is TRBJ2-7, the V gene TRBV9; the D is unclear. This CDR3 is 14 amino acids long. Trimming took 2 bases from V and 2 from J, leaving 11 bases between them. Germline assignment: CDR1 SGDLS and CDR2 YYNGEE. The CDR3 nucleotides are TGTGCCAGCAGCGTTAGTGGGCAGACCTACGAGCAGTACTTC. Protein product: CASSVSGQTYEQYF.